One T cell receptor (beta chain) is described in this entry. The target of this receptor is not known. No qualities accompany the bases; no much larger clone lies one base away. These data belong to a study of blood T cell repertoires in COVID-19 (dated by TCRdb to 2020 to 2021). The study in broad terms: Samples from collaborators originated in the United States, Italy and Spain and spanned both the acute and convalescent phases of COVID-19. The prospective study material was composed of cDNA or gDNA derived from T cells, B-cell-depleted T cells, or PBMCs. Subjects who had been exposed to COVID-19, were actively infected with it, or had recovered from it provided the deeply sampled blood TCRbeta repertoires that made up the dataset. The repertoires were made available in a free public database intended to serve as a resource for research on the immune response to SARS-CoV-2. Samples came from the ongoing ImmuneRACE study (first 160 participants) plus 1,254 subjects from 6 global collaborators. Sample metadata almost always included a de-identified subject ID, COVID-19 status, age in years and sex. Where HLA class I and class II types were available, the types were taken from metadata supplied by the sample provider, not from assay-based typing. Overall study results and their limits: How much clinical and demographic metadata was included differed by source and by participant, and the metadata was provided uncurated.

The V end gives up 4 bases and the J end 8 bases, leaving 6 bases in the junction not matched to a gene. The CDR3 spans 14 residues, from the cysteine through the phenylalanine. The entry retains the CDR3 DNA only, 42 bases that are in frame from base 1. CDR1 and CDR2 were assigned from the germline V gene as SGHRS and YFSETQ. Collaborating institutions collected whole blood in K2EDTA tubes following their own protocols. Collaborator samples were shipped for TCRbeta analysis as frozen whole blood, isolated PBMCs, or DNA extracted from either sample type. The immunoSEQ Assay, a bias-controlled multiplex PCR, was used to amplify TCRbeta CDR3 regions from genomic DNA. As for the original processing: The number of nucleated cells in each sample was estimated by amplification of reference gene primers within the assay. Sequence reads were collapsed and filtered to measure the absolute abundance of every unique TCRbeta CDR3 rearrangement. Productive Simpson clonality was computed per sample as the square root of Simpson's diversity index over productive rearrangements. TCRdb took over this immuneACCESS table, retaining in-frame rearrangements with V and J assigned. Such tables are incomplete; in checked studies, under half of the missing clones stem from an unresolved V gene, and the remainder is unexplained. The V and J calls and clone size are taken from that table; D and trimming were inferred from the DNA. This sample has approximately 150,000 clones in its table, and 80% to 90% of those were observed once. The ten top clones hold about 1.8% of the sample.

This chain is built from TRBV5-1 and TRBJ1-4; 9 nucleotides in the junction match TRBD1. The sample consisted of peripheral blood. This clonotype originated in a woman between 50 and 59 years old with acute or convalescent COVID-19. The CDR3 reads as follows: CASSEGQGLEKLFF. The nucleotides are TGCGCCAGCAGCGAGGGACAGGGATTAGAAAAACTGTTTTTT.